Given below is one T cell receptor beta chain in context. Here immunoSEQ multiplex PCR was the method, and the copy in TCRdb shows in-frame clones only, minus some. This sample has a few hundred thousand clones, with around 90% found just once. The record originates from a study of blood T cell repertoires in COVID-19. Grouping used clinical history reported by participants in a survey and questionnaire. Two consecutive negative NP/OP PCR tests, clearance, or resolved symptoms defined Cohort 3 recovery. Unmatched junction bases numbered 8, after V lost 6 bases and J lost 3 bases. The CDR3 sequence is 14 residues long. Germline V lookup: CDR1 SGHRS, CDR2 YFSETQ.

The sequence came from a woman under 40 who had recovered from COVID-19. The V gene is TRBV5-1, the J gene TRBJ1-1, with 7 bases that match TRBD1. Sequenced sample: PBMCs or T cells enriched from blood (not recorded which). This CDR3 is CASTTGPPDTEAFF. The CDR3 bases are TGCGCCAGCACGACAGGGCCCCCCGACACTGAAGCTTTCTTT.